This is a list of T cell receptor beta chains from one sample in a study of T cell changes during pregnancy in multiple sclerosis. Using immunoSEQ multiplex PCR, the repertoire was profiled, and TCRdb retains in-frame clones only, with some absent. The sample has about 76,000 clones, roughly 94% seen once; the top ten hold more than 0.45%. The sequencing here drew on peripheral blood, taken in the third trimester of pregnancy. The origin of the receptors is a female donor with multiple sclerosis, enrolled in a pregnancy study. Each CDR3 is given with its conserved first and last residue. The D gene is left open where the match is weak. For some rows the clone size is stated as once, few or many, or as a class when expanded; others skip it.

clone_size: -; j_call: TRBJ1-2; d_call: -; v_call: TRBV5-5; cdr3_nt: TGTGCCAGCAGCTTGGGAGACTTCTATGGCTACACCTTC; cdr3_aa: CASSLGDFYGYTF
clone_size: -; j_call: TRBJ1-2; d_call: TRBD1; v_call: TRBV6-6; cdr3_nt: TGTGCCAGCAGCCGAGCAGGGGGATATGGCTACACCTTC; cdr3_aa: CASSRAGGYGYTF
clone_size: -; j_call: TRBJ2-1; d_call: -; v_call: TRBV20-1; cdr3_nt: TGCAGTGCCGTGGGGGCTTCGCAGTTCTTC; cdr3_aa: CSAVGASQFF
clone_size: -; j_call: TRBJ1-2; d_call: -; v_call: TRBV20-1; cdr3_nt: TGCAGTGCTTTATCCGGGAGGGGCTACACCTTC; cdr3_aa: CSALSGRGYTF
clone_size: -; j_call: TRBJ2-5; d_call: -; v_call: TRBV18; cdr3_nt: TGTGCCAGCTCACCACTACCGGGGGAGACCCAGTACTTC; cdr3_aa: CASSPLPGETQYF
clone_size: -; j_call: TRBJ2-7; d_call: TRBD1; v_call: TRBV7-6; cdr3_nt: TGTGCCAGCAGCTTAATAGGGGCAGGGGGCTACGAGCAGTACTTC; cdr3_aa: CASSLIGAGGYEQYF
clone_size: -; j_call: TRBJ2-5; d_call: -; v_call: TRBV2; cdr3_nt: TGTGCCCGGGCCGAACGGGACACAACGTTCCAAGAGACCCAGTACTTC; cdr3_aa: CARAERDTTFQETQYF
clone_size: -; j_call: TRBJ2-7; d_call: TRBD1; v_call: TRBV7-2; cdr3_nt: TGTGCCAGCAGCTATGACAGGGGGCGGACCTACGAGCAGTACTTC; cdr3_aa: CASSYDRGRTYEQYF
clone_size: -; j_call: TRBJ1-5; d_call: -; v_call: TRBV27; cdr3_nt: TGTGCCAGCAGCCCCGACAGGAATCAGCCCCAGCATTTT; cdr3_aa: CASSPDRNQPQHF
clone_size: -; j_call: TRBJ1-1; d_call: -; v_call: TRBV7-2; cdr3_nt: TGTGCCAGCAGCACCCTGCCGGGGGGCGAAGCTTTCTTT; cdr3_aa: CASSTLPGGEAFF
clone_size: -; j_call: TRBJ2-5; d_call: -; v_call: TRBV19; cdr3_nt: TGTGCCAGTAGCCAAGCCCTGGAGGAGACCCAGTACTTC; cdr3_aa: CASSQALEETQYF
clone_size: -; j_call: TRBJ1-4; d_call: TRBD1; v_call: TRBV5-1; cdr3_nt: TGCGCCAGCAGCCCGGGACAGGGGAATGAAAAACTGTTTTTT; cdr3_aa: CASSPGQGNEKLFF
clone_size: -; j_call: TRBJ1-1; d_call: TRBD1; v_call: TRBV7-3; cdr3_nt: TGTGCCAGCAGCTTAAACAGGGGGCTTACTGAAGCTTTCTTT; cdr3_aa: CASSLNRGLTEAFF
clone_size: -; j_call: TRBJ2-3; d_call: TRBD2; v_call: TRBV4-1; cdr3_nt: TGCGCCAGCAGCCAAGAGGCTCGGAGCGGGGGGGCCTATACGCAGTATTTT; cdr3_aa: CASSQEARSGGAYTQYF
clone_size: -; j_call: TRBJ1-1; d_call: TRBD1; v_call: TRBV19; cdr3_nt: TGTGCCAGTAGTATAGTGGCAGGGGGTAACACTGAAGCTTTCTTT; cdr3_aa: CASSIVAGGNTEAFF
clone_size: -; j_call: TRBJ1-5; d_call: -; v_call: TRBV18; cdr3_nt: TGTGCCAGCTCACCACCGGGCAGGGGAAGGAATTGGCCCCAGCATTTT; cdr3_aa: CASSPPGRGRNWPQHF
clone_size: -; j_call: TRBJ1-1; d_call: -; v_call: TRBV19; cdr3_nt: TGTGCCAGTAGTTACAGGTTGGCCACTGAAGCTTTCTTT; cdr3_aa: CASSYRLATEAFF
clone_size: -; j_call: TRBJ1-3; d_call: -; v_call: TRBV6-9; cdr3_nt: TGTGCCAGCAGTTATAGAGGGACTTCCTCTGGAAACACCATATATTTT; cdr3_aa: CASSYRGTSSGNTIYF
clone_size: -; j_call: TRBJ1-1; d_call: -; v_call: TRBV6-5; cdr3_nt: TGTGCCAGCAGTTACGCTTCAGGGGTCACTGAAGCTTTCTTT; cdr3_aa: CASSYASGVTEAFF
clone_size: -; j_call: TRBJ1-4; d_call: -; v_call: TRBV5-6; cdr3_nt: TGTGCCAGCAGCTCGGGGGGGAATGAAAAACTGTTTTTT; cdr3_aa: CASSSGGNEKLFF
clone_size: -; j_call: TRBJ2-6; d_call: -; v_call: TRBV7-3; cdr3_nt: TGTGCCAGCAGCCTCCGTAGCTCTGGGGCCAACGTCCTGACTTTC; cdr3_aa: CASSLRSSGANVLTF
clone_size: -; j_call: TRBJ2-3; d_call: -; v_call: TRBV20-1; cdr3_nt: TGCAGTGCAAGTGCGGCGGATACGCAGTATTTT; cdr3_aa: CSASAADTQYF
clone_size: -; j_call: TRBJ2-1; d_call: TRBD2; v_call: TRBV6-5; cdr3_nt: TGTGCCAGCAGTTACCGGGTAGCGGGGGGGCTGGATGAGCAGTTCTTC; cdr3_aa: CASSYRVAGGLDEQFF
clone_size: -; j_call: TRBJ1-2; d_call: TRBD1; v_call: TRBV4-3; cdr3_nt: TGCGCCAGCAGCCAAGATCAAGACAGGGGGCGTGGCTACACCTTC; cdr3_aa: CASSQDQDRGRGYTF
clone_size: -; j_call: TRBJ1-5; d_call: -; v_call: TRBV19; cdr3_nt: TGTGCCAGTAGTATGGAAGGAGGGATCGGGCAGCCCCAGCATTTT; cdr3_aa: CASSMEGGIGQPQHF
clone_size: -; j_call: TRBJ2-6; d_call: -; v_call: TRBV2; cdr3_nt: TGTGCCAGCGTCCCAGGGTCAGGGGCCAACGTCCTGACTTTC; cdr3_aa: CASVPGSGANVLTF
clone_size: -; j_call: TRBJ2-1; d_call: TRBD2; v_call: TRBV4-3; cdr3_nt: TGCGCCAGCAGCCGGGGACTAGCGGGGGCCTATGAGCAGTTCTTC; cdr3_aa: CASSRGLAGAYEQFF
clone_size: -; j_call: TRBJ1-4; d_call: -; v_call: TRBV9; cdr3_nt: TGTGCCAGCGGAACAGCCGCAACTAATGAAAAACTGTTTTTT; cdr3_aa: CASGTAATNEKLFF
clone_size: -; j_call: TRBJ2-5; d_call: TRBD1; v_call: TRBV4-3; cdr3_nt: TGCGCCAGCAGCCAAGCGACAGGGGGCACGGAGACCCAGTACTTC; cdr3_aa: CASSQATGGTETQYF
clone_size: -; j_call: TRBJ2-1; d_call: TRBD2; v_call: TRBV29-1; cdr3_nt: TGCAGCGGGTTGGGACTAGCGGGGGTGAATGAGCAGTTCTTC; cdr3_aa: CSGLGLAGVNEQFF
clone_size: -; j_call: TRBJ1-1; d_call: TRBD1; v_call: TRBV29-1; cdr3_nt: TGCAGCGCACAGGGGGCCGTGTATTGGGGCACTGAAGCTTTCTTT; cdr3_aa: CSAQGAVYWGTEAFF
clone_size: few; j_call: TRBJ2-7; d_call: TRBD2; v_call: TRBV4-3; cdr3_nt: TGCGCCAGCAGCCCACCCGGGGGGGACGAGCAGTACTTC; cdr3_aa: CASSPPGGDEQYF
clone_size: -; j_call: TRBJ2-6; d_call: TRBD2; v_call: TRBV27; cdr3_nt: TGTGCCAGCAGTTTATGGGTAGCGGGGGCCTCTGGGGCCAACGTCCTGACTTTC; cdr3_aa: CASSLWVAGASGANVLTF
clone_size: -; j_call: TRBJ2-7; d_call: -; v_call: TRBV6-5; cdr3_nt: TGTGCCAGCAGTTTCAGGTGGGTGTACGAGCAGTACTTC; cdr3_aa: CASSFRWVYEQYF
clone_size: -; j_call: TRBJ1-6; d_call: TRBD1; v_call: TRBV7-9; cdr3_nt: TGTGCCAGCAGCTTGGGACAGGGGGCGCTTCTCCCGGCACCCCTCCACTTT; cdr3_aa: CASSLGQGALLPAPLHF
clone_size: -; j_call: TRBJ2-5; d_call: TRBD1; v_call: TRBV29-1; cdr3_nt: TGCAGCGCCTGGACAGGGGGCGGAGAGACCCAGTACTTC; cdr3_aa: CSAWTGGGETQYF
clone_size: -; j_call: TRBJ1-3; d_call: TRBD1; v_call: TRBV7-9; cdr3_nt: TGTGCCAGCAGCCTGACGGGACAGCGAAGGACTGGAAACACCATATATTTT; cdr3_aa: CASSLTGQRRTGNTIYF
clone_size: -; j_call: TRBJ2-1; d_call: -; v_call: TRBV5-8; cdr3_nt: TGTGCCAGCAGCTTGGGGGGGAGGTCCTACAATGAGCAGTTCTTC; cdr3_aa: CASSLGGRSYNEQFF
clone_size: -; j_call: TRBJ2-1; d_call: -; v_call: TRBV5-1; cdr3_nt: TGCGCCAGCAGCAGCCTAGAGGGCAAAGGGCAGTTCTTC; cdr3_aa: CASSSLEGKGQFF
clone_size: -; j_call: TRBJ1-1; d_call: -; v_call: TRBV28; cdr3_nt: TGTGCCAGCAGTACCAGGGGTGAAGCTTTCTTT; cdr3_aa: CASSTRGEAFF
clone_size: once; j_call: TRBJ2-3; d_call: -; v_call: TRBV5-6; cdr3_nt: TGTGCCAGCAGCCCACTCAGGGGGGTGGTAGATACGCAGTATTTT; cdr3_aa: CASSPLRGVVDTQYF
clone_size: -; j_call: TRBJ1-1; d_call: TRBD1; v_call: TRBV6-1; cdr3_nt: TGTGCCAGCAACCCCGACAGGGGGCAGGGTGAAGCTTTCTTT; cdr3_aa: CASNPDRGQGEAFF
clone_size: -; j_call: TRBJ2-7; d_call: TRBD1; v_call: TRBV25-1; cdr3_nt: TGTGCCAGCAGGGGGACAGGGACCTACGAGCAGTACTTC; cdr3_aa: CASRGTGTYEQYF
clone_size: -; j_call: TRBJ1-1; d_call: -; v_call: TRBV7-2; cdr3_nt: TGTGCCAGCAGCTTAGGCAGGGACATGAACACTGAAGCTTTCTTT; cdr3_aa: CASSLGRDMNTEAFF
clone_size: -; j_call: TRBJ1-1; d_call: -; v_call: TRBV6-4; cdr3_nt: TGTGCCAGCAGTGAACAGTGGAACACTGAAGCTTTCTTT; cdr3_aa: CASSEQWNTEAFF
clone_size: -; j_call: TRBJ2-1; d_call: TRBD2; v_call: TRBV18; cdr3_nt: TGTGCCAGCTCATCACTAGCGGGGGGGTACAATGAGCAGTTCTTC; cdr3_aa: CASSSLAGGYNEQFF